This T cell receptor (beta chain) originates from a study of T cell responses to AZD1222 COVID-19 vaccine. Study-wide findings and caveats: In the spike-specific TCR repertoire, nearly half reportedly target unmutated variant regions.

Only in-frame clones appear in the TCRdb table, and some are missing; sequencing was by immunoSEQ multiplex PCR. The data contain about 110,000 clones, less than 90% of them singletons. Details on this clone: Its antigen is not known.

This CDR3 contains 15 residues. Trimming shortened V by 3 bases and J by 3 bases, and 15 bases separated the two germline ends. Looked up from germline, CDR1 is GTSNPN and CDR2 is SVGIG (reference sequence). Material: peripheral blood, obtained on day 0 of AZD1222 vaccination. This chain links TRBV30 with TRBJ1-5, with D maybe TRBD1 (6 bases). The source is an adult in good health. CDR3 nucleotides: TGTGCCTGGAGGCCATTGACAGGACCCAATCAGCCCCAGCATTTT. This encodes CAWRPLTGPNQPQHF.